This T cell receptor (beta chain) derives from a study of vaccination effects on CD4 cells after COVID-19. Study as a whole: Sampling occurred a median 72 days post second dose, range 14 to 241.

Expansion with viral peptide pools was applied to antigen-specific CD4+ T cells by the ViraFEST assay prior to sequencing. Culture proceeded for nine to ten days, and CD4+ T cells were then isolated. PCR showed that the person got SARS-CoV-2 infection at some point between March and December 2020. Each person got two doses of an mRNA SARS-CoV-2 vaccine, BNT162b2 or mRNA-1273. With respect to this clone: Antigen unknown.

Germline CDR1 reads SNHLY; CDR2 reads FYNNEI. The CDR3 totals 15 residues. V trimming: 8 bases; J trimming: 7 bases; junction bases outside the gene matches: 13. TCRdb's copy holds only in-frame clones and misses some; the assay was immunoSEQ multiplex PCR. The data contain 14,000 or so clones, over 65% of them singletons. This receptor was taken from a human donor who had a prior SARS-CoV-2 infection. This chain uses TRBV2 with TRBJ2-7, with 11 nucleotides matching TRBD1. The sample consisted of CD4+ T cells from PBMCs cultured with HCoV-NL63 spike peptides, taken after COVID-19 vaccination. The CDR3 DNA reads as TGTGCCAGCCAATTCGGACAGGGGGCGATCGGGGAGCAGTACTTC. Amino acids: CASQFGQGAIGEQYF.